These T cell receptor beta chains were read from a single sample in a study of cytomegalovirus exposure and HLA in healthy donors. The method was immunoSEQ multiplex PCR; TCRdb's version includes in-frame clones alone and lacks a portion of them. The repertoire holds some 150,000 clones, with around 80% as singletons. Sequenced input: PBMCs. Receptors were obtained from a man younger than 30 in good health and CMV-seropositive. Each CDR3 is given with its conserved first and last residue.

v_call,cdr3_aa
TRBV5-1,CASSATFDTNYGYTF
TRBV30,CAWSGQGDGYTF
TRBV19,CASSIEPPGQGPYEQYF
TRBV1,CTSSQDNLRGFTSGRSYNEQFF
TRBV11-2,CASSAGQGMNTEAFF
TRBV7-8,CASSFQAGTDTQYF
TRBV4-1,CASSQDGLTEYQETQYF
TRBV19,CAQRERPSGTEAFF
TRBV28,CASLKHLTYGYTF
TRBV27,CASGQYYGYTF
TRBV5-1,CASSLEIAGGVINEQYF
TRBV4-1,CASSQGLAGVGYEQYF
TRBV4-1,CASSPDRGKYEQYF
TRBV5-1,CASSLRDSGYTF
TRBV2,CASKGESNTEAFF
TRBV6-1,CASSEDLSGYGYTF
TRBV19,CASSTRGGDTQYF
TRBV27,CASSPLVAHEQFF
TRBV28,CASSLQGETQYF
TRBV2,CASNLGQGFSGELFF
TRBV7-2,CASSRTTYEQYF
TRBV6-5,CASSYSRAQNTEAFF
TRBV28,CATSDSGPNEKLFF
TRBV27,CASSLSADMISYEQYF
TRBV5-1,CASSKGTSGQETQYF
TRBV11-2,CASSLRDRGGWEQYF
TRBV5-6,CASSGPGKRGELFF
TRBV28,CASSHRGQSYGYTF
TRBV5-6,CASSLWRDLTYEQYF
TRBV12-5,CASGFGGTSGNEQFF
TRBV7-7,CASSLAGGRDEQFF
TRBV28,CASSGGDEQYF
TRBV14,CASSPQGAGNQPQHF
TRBV30,CAWSVPLDSANYGYTF
TRBV11-3,CASSRTGGARAFF
TRBV10-3,CAIRGQGASDEQYF
TRBV4-1,CASSQGSGWDSTYEQYF
TRBV28,CASSRRAGGKKLFF
TRBV19,CASSIGGINTEAFF
TRBV30,CAWGTAANEKLFF
TRBV4-1,CASSPGHLRTGELFF
TRBV28,CASSLAGTQYF
TRBV6-4,CASSADRTTEAFF
TRBV10-2,CASSQGQGFGQPQHF
TRBV19,CASSITENTEAFF
TRBV6-6,CASSPDSNYGYTF
TRBV6-1,CASSEGYTEQYF
TRBV5-1,CASSVGQGNTEAFF
TRBV7-2,CASSYRGTGLSHPFYEQYF
TRBV11-1,CASSRRPGRELRGGELFF
TRBV7-9,CASSPGQVGNTIYF
TRBV10-3,CAISDGQGTYEQYF
TRBV6-5,CASSYRNYGYTF
TRBV28,CASREQGADTGELFF
TRBV29-1,CSVTNSGPHTGELFF
TRBV4-1,CASSQDQGGRYGYTF